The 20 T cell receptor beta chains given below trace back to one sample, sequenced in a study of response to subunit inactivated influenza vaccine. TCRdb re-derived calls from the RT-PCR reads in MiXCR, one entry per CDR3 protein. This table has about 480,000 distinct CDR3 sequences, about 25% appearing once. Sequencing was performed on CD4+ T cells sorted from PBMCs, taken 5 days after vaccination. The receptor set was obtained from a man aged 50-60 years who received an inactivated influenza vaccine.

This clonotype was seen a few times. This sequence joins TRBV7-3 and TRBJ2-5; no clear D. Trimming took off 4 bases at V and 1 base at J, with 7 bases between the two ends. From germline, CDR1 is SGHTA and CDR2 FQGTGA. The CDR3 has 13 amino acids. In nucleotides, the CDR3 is TGTGCCAGCAGCTCCGTCCCCCAAGAGACCCAGTACTTC. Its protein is CASSSVPQETQYF.

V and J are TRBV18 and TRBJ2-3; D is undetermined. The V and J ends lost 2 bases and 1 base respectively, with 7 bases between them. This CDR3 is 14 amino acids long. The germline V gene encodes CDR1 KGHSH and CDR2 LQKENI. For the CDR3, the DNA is TGTGCCAGCTCACCATTAATTGGCACAGATACGCAGTATTTT. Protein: CASSPLIGTDTQYF. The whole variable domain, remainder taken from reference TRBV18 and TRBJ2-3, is NAGVMQNPRHLVRRRGQEARLRCSPMKGHSHVYWYRQLPEEGLKFMVYLQKENIIDESGMPKERFSAEFPKEGPSILRIQQVVRGDSAAYFCASSPLIGTDTQYFGPGTRLTVL.

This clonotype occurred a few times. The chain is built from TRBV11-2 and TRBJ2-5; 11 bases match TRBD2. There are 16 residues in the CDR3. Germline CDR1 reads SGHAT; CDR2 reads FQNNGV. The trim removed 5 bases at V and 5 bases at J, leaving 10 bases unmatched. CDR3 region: CASSPLAGGLGETQYF. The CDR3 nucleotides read TGTGCCAGCAGCCCCCTAGCGGGAGGCCTCGGGGAGACCCAGTACTTC.

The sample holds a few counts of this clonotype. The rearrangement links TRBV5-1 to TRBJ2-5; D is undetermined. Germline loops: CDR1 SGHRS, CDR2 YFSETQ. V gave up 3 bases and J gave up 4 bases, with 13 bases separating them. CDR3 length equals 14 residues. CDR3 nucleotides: TGCGCCAGCAGCTGGAGAGGTATCCGAGAGACCCAGTACTTC. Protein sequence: CASSWRGIRETQYF.

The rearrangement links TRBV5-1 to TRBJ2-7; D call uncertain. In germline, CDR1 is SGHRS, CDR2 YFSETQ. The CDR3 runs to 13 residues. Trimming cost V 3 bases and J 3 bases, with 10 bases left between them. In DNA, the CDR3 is TGCGCCAGCAGCTCCGCCGGCGGCTACGAGCAGTACTTC. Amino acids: CASSSAGGYEQYF.

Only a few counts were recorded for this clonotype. The CDR3 reads CASSFGMGYEQYF. In DNA form, the CDR3 reads TGTGCCAGCAGTTTCGGGATGGGCTACGAGCAGTACTTC. The rearrangement links TRBV12-3 or TRBV12-4 to TRBJ2-7; D may be TRBD2 (5 bases). The ends were cut back, 3 bases at V and 3 bases at J, with 9 bases in the middle. This CDR3 spans 13 amino acids.

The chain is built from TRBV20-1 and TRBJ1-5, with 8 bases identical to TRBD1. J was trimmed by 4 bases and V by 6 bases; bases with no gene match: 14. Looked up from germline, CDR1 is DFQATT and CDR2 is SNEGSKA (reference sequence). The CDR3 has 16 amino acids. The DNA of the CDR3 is TGCAGTGCCATAGAGAGCATTGGACAGGGTAATCAGCCCCAGCATTTT. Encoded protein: CSAIESIGQGNQPQHF.

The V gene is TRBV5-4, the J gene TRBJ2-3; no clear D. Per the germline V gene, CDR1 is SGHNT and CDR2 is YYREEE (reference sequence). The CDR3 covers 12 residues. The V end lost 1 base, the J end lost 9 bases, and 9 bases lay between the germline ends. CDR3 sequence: CASSLMGNTQYF. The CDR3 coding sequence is TGTGCCAGCAGCTTGATGGGGAACACGCAGTATTTT.

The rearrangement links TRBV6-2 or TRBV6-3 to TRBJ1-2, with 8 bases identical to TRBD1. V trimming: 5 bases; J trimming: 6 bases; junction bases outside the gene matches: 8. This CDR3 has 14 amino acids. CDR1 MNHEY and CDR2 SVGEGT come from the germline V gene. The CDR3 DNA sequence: TGTGCCAGCAGTCGCATTGACAGGGGCCATGGCTACACCTTC. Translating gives CASSRIDRGHGYTF.

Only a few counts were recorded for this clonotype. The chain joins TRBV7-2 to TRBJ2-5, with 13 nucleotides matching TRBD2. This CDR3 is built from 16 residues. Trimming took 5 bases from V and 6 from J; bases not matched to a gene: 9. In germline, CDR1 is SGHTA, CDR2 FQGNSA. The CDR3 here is CASSAHPGLAGKTQYF. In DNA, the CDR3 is TGTGCCAGCAGCGCACATCCGGGACTAGCGGGGAAGACCCAGTACTTC.

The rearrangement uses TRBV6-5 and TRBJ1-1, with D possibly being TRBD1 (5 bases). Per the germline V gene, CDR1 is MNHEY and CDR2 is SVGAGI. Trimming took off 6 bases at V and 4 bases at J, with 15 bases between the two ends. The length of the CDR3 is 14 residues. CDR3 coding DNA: TGTGCCAGCAGGTTAGGGGCGGACGGCACTGAAGCTTTCTTT. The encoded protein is CASRLGADGTEAFF.

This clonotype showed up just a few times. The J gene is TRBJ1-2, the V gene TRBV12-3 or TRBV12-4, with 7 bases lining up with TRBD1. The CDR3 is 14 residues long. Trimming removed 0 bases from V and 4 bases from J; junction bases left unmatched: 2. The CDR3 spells CASSLATGRYGYTF. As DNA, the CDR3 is TGTGCCAGCAGTTTAGCGACAGGGCGCTATGGCTACACCTTC.

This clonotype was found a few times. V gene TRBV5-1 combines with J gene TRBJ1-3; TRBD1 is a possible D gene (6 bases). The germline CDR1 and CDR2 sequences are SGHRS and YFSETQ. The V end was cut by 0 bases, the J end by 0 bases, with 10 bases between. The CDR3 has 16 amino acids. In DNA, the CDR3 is TGCGCCAGCAGCTTGGTCGGACAGAGCTCTGGAAACACCATATATTTT. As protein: CASSLVGQSSGNTIYF.

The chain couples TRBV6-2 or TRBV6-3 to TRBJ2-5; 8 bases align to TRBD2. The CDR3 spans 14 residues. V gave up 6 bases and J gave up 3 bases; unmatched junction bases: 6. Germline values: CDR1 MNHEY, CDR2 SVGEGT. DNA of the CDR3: TGTGCCAGCAGAGGAAGCGGGAGAAAAGAGACCCAGTACTTC. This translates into CASRGSGRKETQYF.

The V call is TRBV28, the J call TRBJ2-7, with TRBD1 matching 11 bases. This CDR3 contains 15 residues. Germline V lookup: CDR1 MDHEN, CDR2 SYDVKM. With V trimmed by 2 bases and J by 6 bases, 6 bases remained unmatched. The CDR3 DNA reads TGTGCCAGCAGTTTACAGGACAGGGGGCCCCCCGAGCAGTACTTC. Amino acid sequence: CASSLQDRGPPEQYF.

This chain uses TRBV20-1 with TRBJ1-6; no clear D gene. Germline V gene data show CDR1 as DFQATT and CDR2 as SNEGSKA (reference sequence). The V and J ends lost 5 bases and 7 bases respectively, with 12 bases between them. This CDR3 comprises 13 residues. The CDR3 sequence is CSAGLDGNSPLHF. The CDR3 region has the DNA TGCAGTGCTGGGCTGGACGGAAATTCACCCCTCCACTTT.

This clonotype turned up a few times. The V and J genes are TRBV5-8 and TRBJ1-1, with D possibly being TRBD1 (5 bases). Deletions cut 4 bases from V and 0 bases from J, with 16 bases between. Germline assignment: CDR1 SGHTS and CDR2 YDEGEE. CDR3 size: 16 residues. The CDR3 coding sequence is TGTGCCAGCAGCCCGGGACTGTCGTTCATGAACACTGAAGCTTTCTTT. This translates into CASSPGLSFMNTEAFF.

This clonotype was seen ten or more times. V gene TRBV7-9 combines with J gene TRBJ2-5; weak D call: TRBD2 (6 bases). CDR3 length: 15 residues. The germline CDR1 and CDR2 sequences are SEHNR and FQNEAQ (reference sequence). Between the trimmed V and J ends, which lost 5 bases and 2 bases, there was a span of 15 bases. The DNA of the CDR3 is TGTGCCAGCAGCACGGGACGGACTACTCAAGAGACCCAGTACTTC. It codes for CASSTGRTTQETQYF.

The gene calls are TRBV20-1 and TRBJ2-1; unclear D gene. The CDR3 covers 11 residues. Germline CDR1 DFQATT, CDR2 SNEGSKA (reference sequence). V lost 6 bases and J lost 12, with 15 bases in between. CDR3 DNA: TGCAGTGCCAAGGGTGTGTCGGGGCAGTTCTTC. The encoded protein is CSAKGVSGQFF.

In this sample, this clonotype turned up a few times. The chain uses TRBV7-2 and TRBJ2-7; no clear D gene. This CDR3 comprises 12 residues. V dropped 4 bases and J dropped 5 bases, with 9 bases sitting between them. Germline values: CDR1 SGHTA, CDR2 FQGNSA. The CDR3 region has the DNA TGTGCCAGCAGCTCGAATCTAGACGAGCAGTACTTC. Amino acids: CASSSNLDEQYF.